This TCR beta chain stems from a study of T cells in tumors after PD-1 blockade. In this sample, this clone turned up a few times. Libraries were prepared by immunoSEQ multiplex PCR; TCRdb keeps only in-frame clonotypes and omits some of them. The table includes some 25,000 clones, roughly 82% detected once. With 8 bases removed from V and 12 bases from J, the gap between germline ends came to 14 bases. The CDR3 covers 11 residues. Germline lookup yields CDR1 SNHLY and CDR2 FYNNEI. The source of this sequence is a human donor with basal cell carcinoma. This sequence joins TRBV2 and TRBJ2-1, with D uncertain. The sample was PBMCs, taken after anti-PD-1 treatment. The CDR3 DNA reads TGTGCCAGCGTTCTGTCTTCACGGCAGTTCTTC. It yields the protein CASVLSSRQFF.